This passage covers 27 T cell receptor beta chains from one sample sequenced in a study of OX40 agonist ivuxolimab in advanced cancers. Assay: immunoSEQ multiplex PCR; the TCRdb copy retains only in-frame clones and omits some. The data show about 68,000 clones, more than 75% seen once. The sequences come from CD4+ or CD8+ T cells sorted from blood, collected in a trial of the OX40 agonist ivuxolimab. These receptor sequences come from an adult with an advanced solid tumor such as melanoma, head and neck, liver or kidney cancer.

This sequence joins TRBV6-1 and TRBJ1-2, with no clear D. V lost 6 bases to trimming and J lost 8 bases, with 7 bases between them. The CDR3 covers 10 residues. CDR1 is MNHNS and CDR2 is SASEGT in the germline V gene. The CDR3 loop reads CASRDSGYTF. In DNA form, the CDR3 reads TGTGCCAGCAGGGACTCCGGCTACACCTTC.

The chain recombines TRBV6-1 with TRBJ1-2; D is ambiguous. CDR1 is MNHNS and CDR2 is SASEGT in the germline V gene. CDR3 length: 13 residues. V was clipped by 5 bases and J by 2 bases, with 9 bases between them. CDR3 amino acids: CASSTGVNYGYTF. CDR3 nucleotides: TGTGCCAGCAGTACCGGGGTCAACTATGGCTACACCTTC.

The chain carries TRBV11-3 and TRBJ2-7; TRBD1 agrees at 8 bases. The CDR3 consists of 15 residues. With V trimmed by 3 bases and J by 4 bases, 8 bases remained unmatched. CDR1 SGHNT and CDR2 YENEEA come from the germline V gene. The CDR3 nucleotides read TGTGCCAGCAGCTTGGGTACAGGGGGAATTTACGAGCAGTACTTC. This sequence encodes CASSLGTGGIYEQYF. Supplemented by reference TRBV11-3 and TRBJ2-7, the full variable domain reads EAGVVQSPRYKIIEKKQPVAFWCNPISGHNTLYWYLQNLGQGPELLIRYENEEAVDDSQLPKDRFSAERLKGVDSTLKIQPAELGDSAVYLCASSLGTGGIYEQYFGPGTRLTVT.

This chain uses TRBV7-9 with TRBJ2-2; 7 positions match TRBD1. In germline, CDR1 is SEHNR, CDR2 FQNEAQ (reference sequence). The CDR3 sequence is 15 residues long. The J segment lost 1 base and the V segment lost 1 base, leaving 0 bases of the junction unmatched. The CDR3 spells CASSLGQGNTGELFF. The CDR3 DNA is TGTGCCAGCAGCTTAGGACAGGGGAACACCGGGGAGCTGTTTTTT.

J is TRBJ1-4 and V is TRBV7-9; TRBD1 matches at 9 bases. After removal of 4 bases from V and 8 bases from J, the junction contained 5 bases not matched to a gene. Germline CDR1 and CDR2: SEHNR and FQNEAQ (reference sequence). The CDR3 length is 14 residues. The CDR3 protein is CASSSGGTGEKLFF. CDR3 bases: TGTGCCAGCAGCTCCGGCGGGACAGGGGAAAAACTGTTTTTT.

V usage is TRBV5-1 and J usage is TRBJ2-7, with 10 bases aligning to TRBD1. Germline trimming cut 5 bases from V and 4 bases from J; bases unmatched to any gene: 9. From germline, CDR1 is SGHRS and CDR2 YFSETQ. The CDR3 covers 15 residues. The DNA of the CDR3 is TGCGCCAGCAGTCGGCAGGGACAGGGGACGTACGAGCAGTACTTC. Amino acids: CASSRQGQGTYEQYF.

This clone has a single count. The rearrangement joins TRBV6-1 to TRBJ2-7, with 8 nucleotides matching TRBD1. This CDR3 region has 13 residues. The V gene end was trimmed by 5 bases and the J gene end by 7 bases; junction bases not matched to a gene: 7. Germline CDR1 is MNHNS and CDR2 is SASEGT. CDR3 residues: CASSRTGGREQYF. The CDR3 nucleotides are TGTGCCAGCAGTCGTACAGGGGGTCGGGAGCAGTACTTC.

The chain carries TRBV9 and TRBJ1-4, with TRBD1 matching 9 bases. V lost 2 bases and J lost 3; bases outside the gene matches: 8. CDR1 and CDR2 (germline): SGDLS, YYNGEE. The CDR3 has 17 amino acids. The DNA of the CDR3 is TGTGCCAGCAGCGTCTCTGGGGGACAGGGACCTAATGAAAAACTGTTTTTT. Translation gives CASSVSGGQGPNEKLFF.

The chain combines TRBV9 with TRBJ1-1, with no clear D. This CDR3 spans 17 amino acids. Trimming removed 0 bases at V and 4 bases at J, with 19 bases between. Germline values: CDR1 SGDLS, CDR2 YYNGEE. CDR3 in amino acids: CASSVVLTAEDSTEAFF. In DNA, the CDR3 is TGTGCCAGCAGCGTAGTATTAACCGCGGAAGATAGCACTGAAGCTTTCTTT.

The chain uses TRBV18 and TRBJ2-6; perhaps TRBD2 as D (6 bases). Germline V gives CDR1 KGHSH, CDR2 LQKENI. V was cut by 5 bases and J by 2 bases, with 7 bases left in between. CDR3 length: 14 amino acids. The CDR3 region is CASSAGPGANVLTF. DNA for the CDR3: TGTGCCAGCTCAGCGGGGCCTGGGGCCAACGTCCTGACTTTC. Based on the CDR3 plus reference TRBV18 and TRBJ2-6, the full variable domain is NAGVMQNPRHLVRRRGQEARLRCSPMKGHSHVYWYRQLPEEGLKFMVYLQKENIIDESGMPKERFSAEFPKEGPSILRIQQVVRGDSAAYFCASSAGPGANVLTFGAGSRLTVL.

The chain couples TRBV20-1 to TRBJ2-1, with unresolved D. The V end lost 4 bases, the J end lost 5 bases, and 6 bases lay between the germline ends. CDR3 length: 11 residues. The germline gives CDR1 DFQATT, CDR2 SNEGSKA (reference sequence). CDR3 residues: CSAIGNNEQFF. For the CDR3, the DNA is TGCAGTGCTATCGGAAACAATGAGCAGTTCTTC.

The rearrangement links TRBV2 to TRBJ2-3, with D possibly matching TRBD1 (6 bases). The V end lost 4 bases, the J end lost 4 bases, and 15 bases lay between the germline ends. Germline V gene lookup returns CDR1 SNHLY and CDR2 FYNNEI. The CDR3 spans 15 residues. This CDR3 reads CASSAMGQWADTQYF. The CDR3 DNA follows: TGTGCCAGCAGTGCTATGGGACAATGGGCAGATACGCAGTATTTT. Using reference TRBV2 and TRBJ2-3 for the parts outside the CDR3, the full variable domain is EPEVTQTPSHQVTQMGQEVILRCVPISNHLYFYWYRQILGQKVEFLVSFYNNEISEKSEIFDDQFSVERPDGSNFTLKIRSTKLEDSAMYFCASSAMGQWADTQYFGPGTRLTVL.

The chain carries TRBV20-1 and TRBJ2-7; possibly TRBD1 for D (6 bases). The CDR3 length is 11 residues. V was pared by 5 bases and J by 6 bases, with 11 bases between. The V gene's germline CDR1 is DFQATT and CDR2 SNEGSKA (reference sequence). CDR3 residues: CSALTGLEQYF. CDR3 bases: TGCAGTGCTTTAACAGGGCTCGAGCAGTACTTC.

This rearrangement joins TRBV28 to TRBJ2-2; TRBD2 agrees at 7 bases. The germline CDR1 and CDR2 sequences are MDHEN and SYDVKM. The CDR3 has 17 amino acids. V lost 1 base to trimming and J lost 5 bases; unmatched junction nucleotides: 10. CDR3 sequence (DNA): TGTGCCAGCAGTTTATCCGCGGGAGCTAGGCAAACCGGGGAGCTGTTTTTT. Its protein product is CASSLSAGARQTGELFF.

The chain has TRBV14 and TRBJ2-1, with 8 bases identical to TRBD2. The V gene end was trimmed by 3 bases and the J gene end by 4 bases; junction bases not matched to a gene: 11. The V gene's germline CDR1 is SGHDN and CDR2 FVKESK. The CDR3 loop spans 17 amino acids. CDR3 in DNA: TGTGCCAGCAGCCACCCGATTCGGGAGCGGGGGTACAATGAGCAGTTCTTC. It codes for CASSHPIRERGYNEQFF.

V and J are TRBV4-1 and TRBJ1-4; D perhaps matches TRBD1 (6 bases). The CDR3 totals 16 residues. V was trimmed by 5 bases and J by 2 bases, leaving 15 bases between them. Germline CDR1 MGHRA, CDR2 YSYEKL. The CDR3 loop is CASSNQGGGTNEKLFF. The CDR3 bases are TGCGCCAGCAGCAACCAAGGGGGGGGGACTAATGAAAAACTGTTTTTT.

The chain uses TRBV18 and TRBJ1-2, with 9 bases matching TRBD1. V was clipped by 3 bases and J by 3 bases; unmatched bases: 2. CDR3 size: 14 residues. CDR1 is KGHSH, CDR2 LQKENI, per germline. The chain's CDR3 is CASSPGTGHYGYTF. CDR3 sequence (DNA): TGTGCCAGCTCACCGGGGACAGGGCACTATGGCTACACCTTC.

This clone was seen just once. This chain joins TRBV29-1 and TRBJ2-3; TRBD1 matches at 10 bases. With V trimmed by 6 bases and J by 4 bases, 10 bases remained unmatched. Germline V CDR1 and CDR2: SQVTM, ANQGSEA. CDR3 length: 15 amino acids. The CDR3 coding sequence is TGCAGCGTAGAGAGGACAGGGGGTGAGGCAGATACGCAGTATTTT. Translated: CSVERTGGEADTQYF.

This clone was detected once. The rearrangement links TRBV13 to TRBJ2-5; TRBD1 matches at 7 bases. Germline trimming cut 5 bases from V and 2 bases from J; bases unmatched to any gene: 2. The germline V gene has CDR1 PRHDT and CDR2 FYEKMQ (reference sequence). The CDR3 extends over 13 amino acids. The DNA of the CDR3 is TGTGCCAGCAGCCCAGGGGGACAAGAGACCCAGTACTTC. Protein product: CASSPGGQETQYF.

V is TRBV10-2 and J is TRBJ2-3, with TRBD1 identical over 8 bases. This CDR3 has 15 residues. V was pared by 7 bases and J by 3 bases, with 9 bases of the junction left unmatched. Germline V gene lookup returns CDR1 WSHSY and CDR2 SAAADI. CDR3 protein: CASNPDRARTDTQYF. The CDR3 DNA is TGCGCCAGCAACCCGGACAGGGCTAGGACAGATACGCAGTATTTT.

This clone was observed once. This chain joins TRBV21-1 and TRBJ2-3; no DNA check was done on the table's D call, TRBD1. TRBV21-1 is a pseudogene locus. This CDR3 has 17 amino acids. The CDR3 DNA is TGTGCCAGCACGCTAACATGGACAGACTTCAGTTTCGATACGCAGTATTTT. This sequence encodes CASTLTWTDFSFDTQYF.

The genes are TRBV14 and TRBJ2-1; D tentatively fits TRBD1 or TRBD2 (5 bases each). V lost 2 bases and J 5 bases, leaving 10 bases between the germline ends. CDR3 length equals 14 residues. Germline CDR1 is SGHDN and CDR2 is FVKESK. The CDR3 is CASSQPGQHNEQFF. CDR3 coding DNA: TGTGCCAGCAGCCAACCGGGGCAACACAATGAGCAGTTCTTC.

The chain joins TRBV25-1 to TRBJ1-6; weak D call: TRBD1 (5 bases). V was clipped by 0 bases and J by 7 bases, with 7 bases between them. The CDR3 sequence is 14 residues long. The V gene's germline CDR1 is MGHDK and CDR2 SYGVNS. Here the CDR3 reads CASSEYRENSPLHF. DNA of the CDR3: TGTGCCAGCAGTGAATACAGGGAAAATTCACCCCTCCACTTT.

This clone appeared once. The rearrangement joins TRBV6-1 to TRBJ2-4; D not resolved. Trimming left V 4 bases short and J 1 base short, with 5 bases between. Germline CDR1 and CDR2: MNHNS and SASEGT. CDR3 length: 13 residues. CDR3 sequence: CASSVAAKNIQYF. In nucleotides, the CDR3 is TGTGCCAGCAGTGTCGCGGCCAAAAACATTCAGTACTTC.

The chain couples TRBV27 to TRBJ2-1; 7 nucleotides line up with TRBD2. This CDR3 has 14 amino acids. J lost 4 bases, V lost 6 bases, and 6 bases had no gene match. Germline CDR1 MNHEY, CDR2 SMNVEV (reference sequence). The CDR3 loop reads CASRRESGYNEQFF. In DNA, the CDR3 is TGTGCCAGCAGGCGGGAGTCTGGATACAATGAGCAGTTCTTC.

The V and J genes are TRBV5-4 and TRBJ2-7, with 7 bases matching TRBD2. Looked up from germline, CDR1 is SGHNT and CDR2 is YYREEE (reference sequence). V lost 4 bases, J lost 5 bases, and 15 bases stayed unmatched. The CDR3 contains 16 residues. The CDR3 spells CASSPTLAAILDEQYF. CDR3 nucleotide sequence: TGTGCCAGCAGCCCGACCCTAGCGGCGATTCTCGACGAGCAGTACTTC.

The V gene is TRBV10-3, the J gene TRBJ1-2; 11 bases agree with TRBD1. CDR3 length equals 17 residues. From germline, CDR1 is ENHRY and CDR2 SYGVKD. Trimming cost V 10 bases and J 3 bases; bases outside gene matches: 16. For the CDR3, the DNA is TGTGCCACCCGTTCCGGACAGGGGGCGCGGGGTCACTATGGCTACACCTTC. It yields the protein CATRSGQGARGHYGYTF.